Following are 24 T cell receptor beta chains from one sample sequenced in a study of T cells in localized non-small cell lung cancer. Assay: immunoSEQ multiplex PCR; the TCRdb copy retains only in-frame clones and omits some. The table lists some 37,000 clones, around 86% of them singletons. The sequences come from peripheral blood, collected before any cancer treatment. Source of these receptors: a man aged 18-55 years with stage I lung adenocarcinoma.

The chain carries TRBV19 and TRBJ1-1; 8 nucleotides align to TRBD1. The length of the CDR3 is 16 residues. The V and J ends lost 3 bases and 5 bases, in that order; junction bases with no gene match: 11. Germline values: CDR1 LNHDA, CDR2 SQIVND (reference sequence). The CDR3 protein is CASSISGQGRGTEAFF. The CDR3 bases are TGTGCCAGTAGTATCAGCGGACAGGGCAGGGGGACTGAAGCTTTCTTT.

The rearrangement uses TRBV28 and TRBJ1-6; D gene uncertain. The germline V and J ends were trimmed by 10 bases and 1 base, with 8 bases remaining between them. The CDR3 spans 13 residues. Germline V gene lookup returns CDR1 MDHEN and CDR2 SYDVKM. Here the CDR3 reads CATRLSYNSPLHF. The CDR3 bases are TGTGCCACCCGTCTATCCTATAATTCACCCCTCCACTTT.

The gene calls are TRBV2 and TRBJ2-3; 7 nucleotides match TRBD2. V shed 8 bases, J shed 8 bases, and the junction held 13 bases outside the gene matches. This CDR3 is 14 amino acids long. Germline values: CDR1 SNHLY, CDR2 FYNNEI. Here the CDR3 DNA reads TGTGCCAGCCGTCAGCTAGCGGCGGGAAGTACGCAGTATTTT. Its protein is CASRQLAAGSTQYF.

V and J are TRBV7-2 and TRBJ2-2; 9 nucleotides line up with TRBD1. The CDR3 runs to 17 residues. V lost 1 base to trimming and J lost 5 bases; unmatched junction nucleotides: 8. Germline V gene lookup returns CDR1 SGHTA and CDR2 FQGNSA. CDR3 sequence (DNA): TGTGCCAGCAGCTTAGGGGTCACAGGGGGCATGACCGGGGAGCTGTTTTTT. Residues: CASSLGVTGGMTGELFF.

DNA for the CDR3: TGTGCCAGCAGCAAAGAGGCGAACGGGATGAACACTGAAGCTTTCTTT. It yields the protein CASSKEANGMNTEAFF. The chain employs TRBV21-1 and TRBJ1-1. TRBV21-1 is noted as a pseudogene. This CDR3 spans 16 amino acids.

V gene TRBV10-3 combines with J gene TRBJ2-7; 7 bases align to TRBD1. The length of the CDR3 is 14 residues. The junction had 2 bases not matched to a gene; V was cut back by 0 bases and J by 3 bases. Germline-derived CDR1 and CDR2 are ENHRY and SYGVKD. The CDR3 loop is CAISESGQIYEQYF. CDR3 DNA: TGTGCCATCAGTGAGTCGGGACAGATCTACGAGCAGTACTTC.

The chain employs TRBV18 and TRBJ2-7; 8 bases map to TRBD1. This CDR3 region has 17 residues. The trim removed 4 bases at V and 0 bases at J, leaving 11 bases unmatched. Per the germline V gene, CDR1 is KGHSH and CDR2 is LQKENI. This CDR3 reads CASSQFRTGLNSYEQYF. In nucleotides, the CDR3 is TGTGCCAGCTCACAGTTCCGGACAGGGTTAAACTCCTACGAGCAGTACTTC.

The V gene is TRBV5-1, the J gene TRBJ2-1; a weak D match, TRBD1 (5 bases). Germline values: CDR1 SGHRS, CDR2 YFSETQ. The CDR3 is 15 residues long. Trimming took off 4 bases at V and 2 bases at J, with 13 bases between the two ends. The CDR3 sequence is CASSPRGGTYNEQFF. The CDR3 DNA follows: TGCGCCAGCAGCCCTAGGGGCGGAACCTACAATGAGCAGTTCTTC.

This sequence joins TRBV7-2 and TRBJ1-1, with D possibly matching TRBD1 (5 bases). CDR1 is SGHTA, CDR2 FQGNSA, per germline. The CDR3 totals 15 residues. V lost 6 bases and J lost 4, with 18 bases in between. The CDR3 region is CASSSGTGRITEAFF. The CDR3 DNA reads TGTGCCAGCAGTTCGGGTACAGGTCGGATCACTGAAGCTTTCTTT.

This chain connects TRBV6-5 to TRBJ1-2; possibly TRBD1 for D (5 bases). The CDR3 contains 15 residues. CDR1 MNHEY and CDR2 SVGAGI come from the germline V gene. Trimming stripped 0 bases from V and 0 bases from J, with 8 bases between. The CDR3, as DNA: TGTGCCAGCAGTTACTCGCGGGGGACTAACTATGGCTACACCTTC. This encodes CASSYSRGTNYGYTF.

This clone has just a few counts. This chain joins TRBV30 and TRBJ2-2; tentative D call: TRBD1 (6 bases). The CDR3 is made up of 18 amino acids. V lost 0 bases and J 3 bases, leaving 20 bases between the germline ends. CDR1 and CDR2 (germline): GTSNPN, SVGIG (reference sequence). As DNA, the CDR3 is TGTGCCTGGAGTGTACGTGTGACAGGCAGAATGGACACCGGGGAGCTGTTTTTT. Translated, it gives CAWSVRVTGRMDTGELFF.

The J gene is TRBJ2-1, the V gene TRBV4-1, with TRBD2 matching over 9 bases. The CDR3 length is 16 residues. V was clipped by 1 base and J by 5 bases; unmatched bases: 6. Germline CDR1 is MGHRA and CDR2 is YSYEKL. The CDR3 bases are TGCGCCAGCAGCCAAGTGCCAGCGGGGGGACACAATGAGCAGTTCTTC. Its translation: CASSQVPAGGHNEQFF.

The V and J genes are TRBV25-1 and TRBJ2-2, with D possibly TRBD2 on 6 matching bases. The CDR3 contains 16 residues. CDR1 and CDR2 (germline): MGHDK, SYGVNS. The V gene lost 3 bases and the J gene lost 0 bases, with 11 bases spanning the gap. CDR3 bases: TGTGCCAGCAGTGATGCCGGGACTGCGAACACCGGGGAGCTGTTTTTT. Translated: CASSDAGTANTGELFF.

The rearrangement joins TRBV7-2 to TRBJ1-6; a possible D gene is TRBD1 (6 bases). The V end lost 1 base, the J end lost 7 bases, and 11 bases lay between the germline ends. Germline CDR1 reads SGHTA; CDR2 reads FQGNSA. The CDR3 extends over 15 amino acids. The CDR3 region has the DNA TGTGCCAGCAGCTTAGTGGCGGGGGCCAATTCACCCCTCCACTTT. This encodes CASSLVAGANSPLHF.

The table lists this clone with a few counts. V and J are TRBV10-3 and TRBJ2-7, with D possibly TRBD1 on 8 matching bases. The CDR3 is 15 residues long. Germline assignment: CDR1 ENHRY and CDR2 SYGVKD. The V end lost 6 bases, the J end lost 0 bases, and 15 bases lay between the germline ends. The CDR3 DNA sequence: TGTGCCATCAGGAGGGGGGGACAGGACTCCTACGAGCAGTACTTC. It specifies CAIRRGGQDSYEQYF.

The V call is TRBV6-1, the J call TRBJ2-7; 7 bases match TRBD1. CDR1 MNHNS and CDR2 SASEGT come from the germline V gene. The CDR3 is 15 amino acids. V lost 5 bases, J lost 4 bases, and 11 bases stayed unmatched. The CDR3 coding sequence is TGTGCCAGCAGTTCAGGACAGGTATTTCCATACGAGCAGTACTTC. Translated, it gives CASSSGQVFPYEQYF.

This chain connects TRBV27 to TRBJ2-7, with D possibly being TRBD1 (6 bases). V lost 3 bases and J lost 5, with 8 bases in between. CDR1 is MNHEY and CDR2 is SMNVEV in the germline V gene (reference sequence). The CDR3 runs to 12 residues. The CDR3 reads CASSFTGNEQYF. CDR3 DNA sequence: TGTGCCAGCAGTTTCACAGGGAACGAGCAGTACTTC.

This rearrangement joins TRBV19 to TRBJ1-5; unclear D gene. The germline CDR1 and CDR2 sequences are LNHDA and SQIVND (reference sequence). Trimming pared 5 bases from V and 9 bases from J, leaving 14 bases between. CDR3 size: 13 residues. CDR3 bases: TGTGCCAGTAGTCTCTCAACAGCCCTGCCCCAGCATTTT. Translation: CASSLSTALPQHF.

Concerning this clone itself: Other nucleotide sequences from this sample produce the same CDR3. The CDR3 region has the DNA TGTGCCAGCAGCCCCCTCGGACAGTCCACAGATACGCAGTATTTT. It specifies CASSPLGQSTDTQYF. The V call is TRBV7-3, the J call TRBJ2-3; D possibly corresponds to TRBD1 (6 bases). V gave up 5 bases and J gave up 2 bases, with 14 bases separating them. Germline V lookup: CDR1 SGHTA, CDR2 FQGTGA. This CDR3 spans 15 amino acids.

The rearrangement joins TRBV11-2 to TRBJ1-2; D is unclear. V was trimmed by 0 bases and J by 4 bases, leaving 9 bases between them. CDR3 size: 14 residues. Germline assignment: CDR1 SGHAT and CDR2 FQNNGV. The CDR3 here is CASSLEASAYGYTF. The CDR3 DNA reads as TGTGCCAGCAGCTTAGAGGCAAGTGCCTATGGCTACACCTTC.

This chain connects TRBV6-6 to TRBJ1-2, with TRBD1 as a possible D gene (5 bases). The germline CDR1 and CDR2 sequences are MNHNY and SVGAGI (reference sequence). The CDR3 covers 14 residues. Trimming removed 5 bases at V and 7 bases at J, with 17 bases between. The CDR3 region has the DNA TGTGCCAGCAGTCAAGGTCGGGGGACGGGTGGCTACACCTTC. Its protein product is CASSQGRGTGGYTF.

The rearrangement uses TRBV15 and TRBJ2-3, with D maybe TRBD2 (7 bases). The ends were cut back, 1 base at V and 6 bases at J, with 14 bases in the middle. Looked up from germline, CDR1 is LNHNV and CDR2 is YYDKDF (reference sequence). The CDR3 consists of 15 residues. Here the CDR3 reads CATSRGGGRSDTQYF. CDR3 DNA sequence: TGTGCCACCAGCAGAGGGGGGGGCCGGTCCGATACGCAGTATTTT.

The chain has TRBV6-6 and TRBJ2-5, with 8 bases matching TRBD2. V trimming: 11 bases; J trimming: 4 bases; junction bases outside the gene matches: 9. Per the germline V gene, CDR1 is MNHNY and CDR2 is SVGAGI (reference sequence). The CDR3 length is 13 residues. The CDR3 region has the DNA TGTGCCGTCACCCGGGGGGGCGGAGAGACCCAGTACTTC. Amino acid sequence: CAVTRGGGETQYF.

Concerning this clone: Other DNA sequences in this specimen translate into the identical CDR3. The rearrangement uses TRBV28 and TRBJ1-6, with D unresolved. There are 11 residues in the CDR3. Trimming stripped 6 bases from V and 7 bases from J, with 4 bases between. Germline V lookup: CDR1 MDHEN, CDR2 SYDVKM. The CDR3 loop is CASSRNSPLHF. The CDR3 DNA reads TGTGCCAGCAGCCGGAATTCACCCCTCCACTTT.